This T cell receptor beta chain originates from a study of T cell changes during pregnancy in multiple sclerosis (dated by TCRdb to between 2018 and 2021). The study in broad terms: Changes in the T cell repertoire over the course of pregnancy were examined in this study in women with multiple sclerosis.

CDR1 is given as SSHAT and CDR2 as FNYEAQ, both from the germline V gene (reference sequence). The CDR3 runs 16 amino acids, cysteine and phenylalanine included. Only the CDR3 part of the read is kept: 48 bases, read in frame from the first base. A remark on this clone: The antigen it binds to is not known. One end of the junction varies from germline; a read error may be responsible.

The library came from the immunoSEQ multiplex PCR assay. The clones in this table, taken by TCRdb from immuneACCESS, are in-frame only. Not every clone is retained; where verified, under half of the shortfall comes from an unresolved V gene, and the cause of the rest is unknown. The sample has some 70,000 clones on record, roughly 92% of them singletons. About 4% of the sample is taken by the ten largest. The rearranged chain carries TRBV7-7 and TRBJ2-2; TRBD1 lines up with 7 middle nucleotides. This receptor was obtained from a female donor in good health, enrolled as a control in a pregnancy study. The sequences come from peripheral blood, collected after pregnancy. The CDR3 protein: CASSLGEQGPGGELFF. The nucleotide sequence is given as TGTGCTAGCAGCTTAGGGGAACAGGGGCCAGGCGGGGAGCTGTTTTTT.